Shown below are 10 T cell receptor beta chains from a single sample sequenced in a study of long-term antiretroviral therapy in people with HIV (dated 2022 in TCRdb). The immunoSEQ hsTCRB v3.0 assay was used at survey level resolution for TRB variable region sequencing. The table was pulled from immuneACCESS by TCRdb, which kept in-frame rearrangements only. Such tables lose some clones; where checked, under half of the loss comes from unresolved V genes, and the rest has no known cause. The sample has tens of thousands of clones on record, roughly nine tenths of them singletons. The top ten hold under 5.5% of the sample. This specimen was unsorted PBMCs, taken 2.7 years after starting antiretroviral therapy. The receptors were sampled from a man aged 35 to 55 with HIV.

This clone occurred a few times. This sequence joins TRBV7-3 and TRBJ1-1; maybe TRBD1 (5 bases). CDR1 is SGHTA and CDR2 is FQGTGA in the germline V gene. The V end was cut by 5 bases, the J end by 1 base, with 20 bases between. The CDR3 covers 17 residues. CDR3 in amino acids: CASSPHSGGIGNTEAFF. As DNA, the CDR3 is TGTGCCAGCAGCCCCCACTCTGGGGGGATTGGGAACACTGAAGCTTTCTTT.

This chain uses TRBV4-3 with TRBJ1-2, with D hard to call. Trimming removed 4 bases at V and 4 bases at J, with 16 bases between. The germline CDR1 and CDR2 sequences are LGHNA and YSLEER. The CDR3 runs 15 residues. The CDR3, as DNA: TGCGCCAGCAGCCTTACGGGGTTGGGCCTCTATGGCTACACCTTC. Protein product: CASSLTGLGLYGYTF.

This clone was seen once. The V gene is TRBV30, the J gene TRBJ1-5, with D tentatively TRBD1 (5 bases). V was clipped by 1 base and J by 2 bases, with 15 bases between them. Germline V gives CDR1 GTSNPN, CDR2 SVGIG (reference sequence). This CDR3 has 16 amino acids. In DNA, the CDR3 is TGTGCCTGGAGTGAGCGGGGCTCCTTTGGCAATCAGCCCCAGCATTTT. Its translation: CAWSERGSFGNQPQHF.

This chain links TRBV12-5 with TRBJ2-1; 13 positions match TRBD2. V gave up 1 base and J gave up 11 bases; unmatched junction bases: 2. CDR1 and CDR2 (germline): LGHNT, FRNRAP. The CDR3 is 14 residues long. The chain's CDR3 is CASGLGLAGGQQFF. As DNA, the CDR3 is TGTGCTAGTGGTTTGGGACTAGCGGGGGGACAGCAGTTCTTC.

V gene TRBV2 combines with J gene TRBJ1-2; 8 bases align to TRBD1. Losses at the gene ends were 5 bases for V and 3 bases for J; bases not matched to a gene: 8. From germline, CDR1 is SNHLY and CDR2 FYNNEI. This CDR3 spans 15 amino acids. The CDR3 nucleotides are TGTGCCAGCAGTCCGTCTGGACAGGGATACTATGGCTACACCTTC. It translates to CASSPSGQGYYGYTF.

The chain employs TRBV29-1 and TRBJ1-1; D might be TRBD1 (6 bases). Deletions cut 5 bases from V and 5 bases from J, with 36 bases between. The CDR3 sequence is 20 residues long. CDR1 and CDR2 from the germline V gene are SQVTM and ANQGSEA. The CDR3 region has the DNA TGCAGCGTTTTCCCATACTCGGGGGAGCCGAGGGGGGGGAGGTATACTGAAGCTTTCTTT. It translates to CSVFPYSGEPRGGRYTEAFF.

The V and J genes are TRBV9 and TRBJ2-2; unclear D gene. This CDR3 is built from 12 residues. V was trimmed by 0 bases and J by 7 bases, leaving 4 bases between them. The germline V gene encodes CDR1 SGDLS and CDR2 YYNGEE. As DNA, the CDR3 is TGTGCCAGCAGCGTAGGCGGCGGGGAGCTGTTTTTT. Its protein product is CASSVGGGELFF.

The chain joins TRBV7-7 to TRBJ2-1; tentatively, D is TRBD1 (6 bases). Germline V lookup: CDR1 SSHAT, CDR2 FNYEAQ (reference sequence). V lost 4 bases, J lost 4 bases, and 11 bases lay in between. CDR3 size: 14 residues. The CDR3 DNA sequence: TGTGCCAGCAGCTCTAGTGGACAGTACAATGAGCAGTTCTTC. This gives the protein CASSSSGQYNEQFF.

About this clone itself: The germline gene is not matched at one end of the junction; a read error may be the cause. The V call is TRBV13, the J call TRBJ1-3; D uncertain. The length of the CDR3 is 13 residues. Germline V gene data show CDR1 as PRHDT and CDR2 as FYEKMQ (reference sequence). This CDR3 is CASSIGSGNTIYF. In DNA, the CDR3 is TGTGCCAGCAGCATAGGCTCTGGAAACACCATATATTTT.

V usage is TRBV7-7 and J usage is TRBJ1-2; 10 bases fit TRBD1. Germline lookup yields CDR1 SSHAT and CDR2 FNYEAQ (reference sequence). Trimming cost V 3 bases and J 4 bases; bases outside gene matches: 11. This CDR3 is built from 17 residues. CDR3 amino acids: CASSFGTGDIVGYGYTF. CDR3 in DNA: TGTGCCAGCAGCTTCGGGACAGGGGATATAGTGGGCTATGGCTACACCTTC.